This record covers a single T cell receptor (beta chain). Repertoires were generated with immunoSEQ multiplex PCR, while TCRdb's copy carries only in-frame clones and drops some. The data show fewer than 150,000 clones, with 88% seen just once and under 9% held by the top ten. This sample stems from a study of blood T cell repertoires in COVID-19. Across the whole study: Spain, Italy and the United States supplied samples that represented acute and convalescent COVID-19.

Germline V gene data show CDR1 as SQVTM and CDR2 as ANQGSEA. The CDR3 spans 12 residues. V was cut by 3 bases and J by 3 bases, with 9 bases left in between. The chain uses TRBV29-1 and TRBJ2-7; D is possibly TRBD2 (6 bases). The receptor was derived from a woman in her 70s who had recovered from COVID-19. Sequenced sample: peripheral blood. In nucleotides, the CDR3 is TGCAGCGTTGAGGCGGGACTCTACGAGCAGTACTTC. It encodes CSVEAGLYEQYF.